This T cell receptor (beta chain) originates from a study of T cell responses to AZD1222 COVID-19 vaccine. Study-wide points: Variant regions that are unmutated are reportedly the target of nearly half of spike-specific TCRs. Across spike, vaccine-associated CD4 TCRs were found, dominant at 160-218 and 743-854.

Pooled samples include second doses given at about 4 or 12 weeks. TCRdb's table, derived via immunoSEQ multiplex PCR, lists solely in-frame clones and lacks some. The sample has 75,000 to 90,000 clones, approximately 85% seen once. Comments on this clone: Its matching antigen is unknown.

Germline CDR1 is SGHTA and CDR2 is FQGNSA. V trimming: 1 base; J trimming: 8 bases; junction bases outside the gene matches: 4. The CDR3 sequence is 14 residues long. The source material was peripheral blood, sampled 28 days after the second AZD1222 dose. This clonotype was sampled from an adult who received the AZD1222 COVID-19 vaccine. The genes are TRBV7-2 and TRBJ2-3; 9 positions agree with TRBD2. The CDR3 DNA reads TGTGCCAGCAGCTTAGGTAGCGGGAGTCGTACGCAGTATTTT. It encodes CASSLGSGSRTQYF.